These 27 T cell receptor beta chains were sequenced from one sample in a study of cytomegalovirus exposure and HLA in healthy donors. The assay was immunoSEQ multiplex PCR, and TCRdb's table has in-frame clones only and misses some. The sample contains about 130,000 clones, about 91% of which appear only once. Material: PBMCs. These receptors originate from a woman aged 18-35 years in good health and CMV-seropositive.

The chain is built from TRBV6-5 and TRBJ2-7, with 9 bases aligning to TRBD1. Germline CDR1 is MNHEY and CDR2 is SVGAGI. This CDR3 has 13 amino acids. V gave up 6 bases and J gave up 5 bases; unmatched junction bases: 5. CDR3 coding DNA: TGTGCCAGCAGGGGGACAGGGAGGGACGAGCAGTACTTC. The encoded protein is CASRGTGRDEQYF.

This chain joins TRBV4-3 and TRBJ1-2; no reliable D call. Germline loops: CDR1 LGHNA, CDR2 YSLEER. The CDR3 is 13 residues long. V dropped 1 base and J dropped 4 bases, with 7 bases sitting between them. The CDR3 here is CASSQGPGYGYTF. CDR3 coding DNA: TGCGCCAGCAGCCAAGGTCCGGGCTATGGCTACACCTTC.

This chain links TRBV6-5 with TRBJ2-1, with 10 nucleotides matching TRBD2. Germline CDR1 MNHEY, CDR2 SVGAGI. The CDR3 is 16 residues long. The junction had 9 bases not matched to a gene; V was cut back by 2 bases and J by 8 bases. Here the CDR3 reads CASSYTPSGGAHEQFF. The CDR3 DNA reads as TGTGCCAGCAGTTACACCCCGAGCGGGGGGGCTCATGAGCAGTTCTTC.

This clone has more than one count but fewer than ten. The chain employs TRBV6-5 and TRBJ1-6; no clear D. This CDR3 has 14 amino acids. CDR1 and CDR2 from the germline V gene are MNHEY and SVGAGI. V was shortened by 6 bases and J by 2 bases, with 8 bases between the two germline ends. CDR3 loop: CASRRRPYNSPLHF. In DNA form, the CDR3 reads TGTGCCAGCAGGCGGCGGCCCTATAATTCACCCCTCCACTTT.

The chain joins TRBV7-2 to TRBJ2-1; possibly TRBD2 for D (5 bases). V lost 2 bases, J lost 1 base, and 6 bases lay in between. Germline V CDR1 and CDR2: SGHTA, FQGNSA. The CDR3 consists of 14 residues. The CDR3 sequence is CASSLSGSYNEQFF. The CDR3 DNA reads TGTGCCAGCAGCTTATCGGGGTCCTACAATGAGCAGTTCTTC.

The chain is built from TRBV6-1 and TRBJ1-4; TRBD1 matches 9 bases. Germline trimming cut 2 bases from V and 6 bases from J; bases unmatched to any gene: 4. Looked up from germline, CDR1 is MNHNS and CDR2 is SASEGT. The CDR3 is made up of 15 amino acids. This CDR3 reads CASSEWDRAYEKLFF. For the CDR3, the DNA is TGTGCCAGCAGTGAATGGGACAGGGCGTATGAAAAACTGTTTTTT.

The rearrangement links TRBV30 to TRBJ2-1, with D possibly being TRBD2 (6 bases). Between the trimmed V and J ends, which lost 3 bases and 9 bases, there was a span of 15 bases. CDR1 and CDR2 from the germline V gene are GTSNPN and SVGIG (reference sequence). The CDR3 extends over 13 amino acids. The CDR3, as DNA: TGTGCCTGGAGCGGGGGTTTTCTGAGTGAGCAGTTCTTC. Residues: CAWSGGFLSEQFF.

This clone was seen a few times. The chain is built from TRBV27 and TRBJ1-4; 7 bases map to TRBD1. The germline gives CDR1 MNHEY, CDR2 SMNVEV (reference sequence). The CDR3 has 14 amino acids. The V and J ends lost 3 bases and 8 bases, in that order; junction bases with no gene match: 6. The CDR3 DNA is TGTGCCAGCAGTTTGACAGGGTCGTTGGAAAAACTGTTTTTT. Translated: CASSLTGSLEKLFF.

The rearrangement uses TRBV18 and TRBJ1-2; tentative D call: TRBD1 (6 bases). The CDR3 is 14 amino acids. Germline-derived CDR1 and CDR2 are KGHSH and LQKENI. V gave up 2 bases and J gave up 7 bases, with 14 bases separating them. The CDR3 sequence: CASSPNLAGAGYTF. In nucleotides, the CDR3 is TGTGCCAGCTCACCAAATTTAGCAGGGGCTGGCTACACCTTC.

The V gene is TRBV5-1, the J gene TRBJ2-7; a weak D match, TRBD1 (5 bases). Germline values: CDR1 SGHRS, CDR2 YFSETQ. Trimming shortened V by 2 bases and J by 2 bases, and 8 bases separated the two germline ends. This CDR3 is 13 amino acids long. The CDR3 spells CASSLRQTYEQYF. CDR3 sequence (DNA): TGCGCCAGCAGCTTACGACAGACCTACGAGCAGTACTTC.

This chain uses TRBV30 with TRBJ1-2; D gene ambiguous. The CDR3 is 13 residues long. CDR1 is GTSNPN and CDR2 is SVGIG in the germline V gene (reference sequence). The germline V and J ends were trimmed by 5 bases and 6 bases, with 16 bases remaining between them. Here the CDR3 reads CAWWGSWENGYTF. For the CDR3, the DNA is TGTGCCTGGTGGGGATCTTGGGAGAATGGCTACACCTTC.

This clone has more than one count but fewer than ten. The chain carries TRBV7-9 and TRBJ1-2; TRBD1 aligns across 7 bases. The germline gives CDR1 SEHNR, CDR2 FQNEAQ (reference sequence). V was clipped by 5 bases and J by 4 bases; unmatched bases: 7. The CDR3 length is 14 residues. The CDR3 here is CASSPQGLFYGYTF. The CDR3 nucleotides are TGTGCCAGCAGCCCACAGGGGCTTTTCTATGGCTACACCTTC.

V is TRBV4-3 and J is TRBJ2-7, with a weak D call TRBD2 (5 bases). The V end lost 4 bases, the J end lost 5 bases, and 18 bases lay between the germline ends. The CDR3 extends over 15 amino acids. Looked up from germline, CDR1 is LGHNA and CDR2 is YSLEER. The CDR3 DNA follows: TGCGCCAGCAGCCTGCTAGGACTTGCTACCCACGAGCAGTACTTC. Translation: CASSLLGLATHEQYF.

The chain joins TRBV4-2 to TRBJ1-6, with unresolved D. V was shortened by 4 bases and J by 3 bases, with 16 bases between the two germline ends. CDR1 and CDR2 (germline): LGHNA, YNFKEQ. The CDR3 totals 17 residues. In nucleotides, the CDR3 is TGTGCCAGCAGCCCCCCTAAGGACTGGATCTATAATTCACCCCTCCACTTT. Its protein product is CASSPPKDWIYNSPLHF.

This clone was counted once. This chain uses TRBV27 with TRBJ2-7; the D gene is possibly TRBD2 (6 bases). Looked up from germline, CDR1 is MNHEY and CDR2 is SMNVEV (reference sequence). The V end lost 4 bases, the J end lost 2 bases, and 18 bases lay between the germline ends. The CDR3 has 16 amino acids. The CDR3 loop reads CASSSPARRGTYEQYF. CDR3 DNA sequence: TGTGCCAGCAGTTCCCCCGCCCGGAGGGGAACCTACGAGCAGTACTTC.

The CDR3 loop reads CASRSRVTYEQYF. CDR3 bases: TGTGCCAGCAGAAGCAGGGTTACCTACGAGCAGTACTTC. This chain connects TRBV6-1 to TRBJ2-7, with D possibly TRBD1 on 5 matching bases. CDR1 MNHNS and CDR2 SASEGT come from the germline V gene. The CDR3 is made up of 13 amino acids. Between the trimmed V and J ends, which lost 6 bases and 2 bases, there was a span of 11 bases.

As regards this clone: This specimen includes other DNA sequences encoding the same CDR3. The chain recombines TRBV25-1 with TRBJ1-1; unclear D gene. Per the germline V gene, CDR1 is MGHDK and CDR2 is SYGVNS. The ends were cut back, 4 bases at V and 4 bases at J, with 4 bases in the middle. The CDR3 contains 11 residues. The chain's CDR3 is CASSGGTEAFF. CDR3 coding DNA: TGTGCCAGCAGTGGAGGCACTGAAGCTTTCTTT.

This clone was seen more than once but under ten times. V and J are TRBV19 and TRBJ1-1; a possible D gene is TRBD1 (5 bases). Germline V gene lookup returns CDR1 LNHDA and CDR2 SQIVND (reference sequence). This CDR3 contains 12 residues. Trimming took 6 bases from V and 11 from J, leaving 16 bases between them. The CDR3 here is CASRESRVNAFF. The CDR3 DNA reads TGTGCCAGTAGAGAGTCCAGGGTGAACGCTTTCTTT.

As concerns this clone: Other DNA sequences in this specimen translate into the identical CDR3. The chain is built from TRBV6-5 and TRBJ2-7; TRBD2 might be the D (7 bases). Trimming took off 0 bases at V and 3 bases at J, with 12 bases between the two ends. The germline V gene encodes CDR1 MNHEY and CDR2 SVGAGI. The CDR3 is 15 residues long. CDR3 coding DNA: TGTGCCAGCAGTTACTCAGGGGGGGGAGTCTACGAGCAGTACTTC. It is translated as CASSYSGGGVYEQYF.

V is TRBV7-9 and J is TRBJ2-1; D not resolved. Germline V gene lookup returns CDR1 SEHNR and CDR2 FQNEAQ (reference sequence). CDR3 length: 15 residues. Deletions cut 2 bases from V and 0 bases from J, with 8 bases between. CDR3 loop: CASSLLLSSYNEQFF. CDR3 in DNA: TGTGCCAGCAGCTTACTTCTAAGCTCCTACAATGAGCAGTTCTTC.

The chain uses TRBV11-2 and TRBJ1-4; D might be TRBD1 (6 bases). Germline V CDR1 and CDR2: SGHAT, FQNNGV. The CDR3 is made up of 15 amino acids. Trimming cost V 3 bases and J 3 bases, with 11 bases left between them. The CDR3 loop reads CASSLDSSANEKLFF. In DNA, the CDR3 is TGTGCCAGCAGCTTGGACAGTTCGGCTAATGAAAAACTGTTTTTT.

This clone was seen a single time. The CDR3 nucleotides read TGTGCCAGCAGTCAACAGGGGGCAACCGGGGAGCTGTTTTTT. Protein product: CASSQQGATGELFF. The rearrangement uses TRBV6-1 and TRBJ2-2; 9 nucleotides match TRBD1. The CDR3 runs to 14 residues. V was clipped by 5 bases and J by 5 bases; unmatched bases: 3. The germline V gene has CDR1 MNHNS and CDR2 SASEGT.

The chain combines TRBV7-8 with TRBJ2-5; D perhaps matches TRBD1 (6 bases). Per the germline V gene, CDR1 is SGHVS and CDR2 is FQNEAQ. The germline V and J ends were trimmed by 6 bases and 2 bases, with 25 bases remaining between them. This CDR3 contains 18 residues. In DNA, the CDR3 is TGTGCCAGCAGTATTAGGGGGAGTGTAGTGACTTGGCAAGAGACCCAGTACTTC. It specifies CASSIRGSVVTWQETQYF.

This chain joins TRBV29-1 and TRBJ2-3; 7 nucleotides line up with TRBD1. V lost 6 bases, J lost 0 bases, and 6 bases stayed unmatched. Germline CDR1 SQVTM, CDR2 ANQGSEA. This CDR3 region has 14 residues. CDR3 DNA sequence: TGCAGCGTGCACAGGGGCCCTAGCACAGATACGCAGTATTTT. Translating gives CSVHRGPSTDTQYF.

The V gene is TRBV6-4, the J gene TRBJ2-2; D uncertain. This CDR3 comprises 13 residues. Between the trimmed V and J ends, which lost 0 bases and 7 bases, there was a span of 6 bases. Germline-derived CDR1 and CDR2 are MRHNA and SNTAGT. CDR3 sequence reads: CASSDSNGGELFF. The CDR3 DNA is TGTGCCAGCAGTGACTCGAACGGCGGGGAGCTGTTTTTT.

The gene calls are TRBV2 and TRBJ1-5; 7 nucleotides match TRBD1. The CDR3 extends over 15 amino acids. Germline lookup yields CDR1 SNHLY and CDR2 FYNNEI. Losses at the gene ends were 4 bases for V and 4 bases for J; bases not matched to a gene: 7. The CDR3 coding sequence is TGTGCCAGCAGTGGCCCAACGACAGGGAATCAGCCCCAGCATTTT. It yields the protein CASSGPTTGNQPQHF. The whole variable domain, filled in from reference TRBV2 and TRBJ1-5, reads EPEVTQTPSHQVTQMGQEVILRCVPISNHLYFYWYRQILGQKVEFLVSFYNNEISEKSEIFDDQFSVERPDGSNFTLKIRSTKLEDSAMYFCASSGPTTGNQPQHFGDGTRLSIL.

The rearrangement links TRBV28 to TRBJ1-1; perhaps TRBD1 as D (5 bases). This CDR3 has 12 amino acids. V lost 2 bases to trimming and J lost 9 bases, with 10 bases between them. Germline CDR1 MDHEN, CDR2 SYDVKM. The CDR3, as DNA: TGTGCCAGCAGTTTACGTCAGGGTAAAGCTTTCTTT. This sequence encodes CASSLRQGKAFF.